This T cell receptor (beta chain) was identified in a study of T cell changes during pregnancy in multiple sclerosis. Libraries were prepared by immunoSEQ multiplex PCR; TCRdb keeps only in-frame clonotypes and omits some of them. The top ten hold approximately 1.6% of the sample, which has about 67,000 clones, 92% seen once. From germline, CDR1 is SGHRS and CDR2 YFSETQ. Trimming took 4 bases from V and 0 from J; bases not matched to a gene: 4. This CDR3 region has 15 residues. The sample in question was peripheral blood, obtained in the first trimester of pregnancy. This receptor was taken from a female donor in good health, enrolled as a control in a pregnancy study. The chain recombines TRBV5-1 with TRBJ2-1, with 7 bases that match TRBD2. DNA of the CDR3: TGCGCCAGCAGCATTGGCGGGAGCTCCTACAATGAGCAGTTCTTC. Translated: CASSIGGSSYNEQFF. The full variable domain, its missing parts supplied by reference TRBV5-1 and TRBJ2-1, is KAGVTQTPRYLIKTRGQQVTLSCSPISGHRSVSWYQQTPGQGLQFLFEYFSETQRNKGNFPGRFSGRQFSNSRSEMNVSTLELGDSALYLCASSIGGSSYNEQFFGPGTRLTVL.